The entry below gives a single TCR beta chain sequence along with its context. Its antigen is still unknown. Per-base quality was not reported, and no clone a single base away is much larger than it. V loses 5 bases, J loses 9 bases, and the germline ends lie 18 bases apart. CDR1 SGHTA and CDR2 FQGTGA are derived from the germline V gene. Taken from cysteine to phenylalanine, the CDR3 has 14 residues. Only CDR3 DNA remains: 42 bases, in frame from the first base. TCR beta VDJ combination and CDR3 sequence profiling used genomic DNA as the template. TCR repertoire sequencing was run on an Illumina HiSeq 2000. On the authors' methods: Repertoire assessment relied on Simpson's diversity index, CDR3 size and DJ length profiles, and TRBV/TRBJ rearrangement plots. The immunodominant clone was defined as the most abundant DNA sequence in deep sequencing data. CDR3 amino acid sequences were screened for sharing across subjects and compared with published repertoires and the VDJdb database. Starting from the raw public reads, TCRdb applied fastp trimming at Q25, assembled clones with MiXCR and retained in-frame beta chains. Every entry covers one CDR3 protein and lists the most common genes and DNA from its rows. TCRdb, not the authors, supplied the V and J calls. For this sample the table gives hundreds of thousands of distinct CDR3 sequences, of which around 68% were detected only once. Of the sample, more than 3.5% is held by the ten largest clones.

The record originates from a study of CD8+CD57+ T cells in acquired aplastic anemia (dated by TCRdb to 2017 to 2018). Study-level background: Extracted DNA from sorted CD4+ and CD8+ cells averaged around 3.2 ug, ranging from roughly 0.17 to 27.4 ug. For healthy donor samples, the average read count was about 10.8 million for CD4+ cells and 11.0 million for CD8+ cells. The study at large found these results: CD8+ Simpson's diversity did not differ significantly between patients and healthy controls (P=0.060). Although 25 to 30 CD8+ CDR3 sequences were shared by patients and controls, these sequences appeared highly expressed in patients and within the immunodominant clones of patients.

TCR repertoires of sorted CD4+ and CD8+ blood T cells from severe aplastic anemia patients and healthy subjects were deep-sequenced in the study. Ficoll-Paque density gradient centrifugation was used to isolate peripheral blood mononuclear cells. Before DNA extraction, CD4+ and CD8+ T cells were sorted with FACS or magnetic beads. The sequenced sample consisted of sorted CD4+, CD8+, or CD8+CD57+ T cells (not recorded which) from PBMCs. This chain joins TRBV7-3 to TRBJ2-3; no D gene can be assigned with confidence. This sequence originates from a human donor in good health, serving as a control. The CDR3 loop reads CASSPRASTATQYF. The sequenced DNA: TGTGCCAGCAGCCCAAGGGCGAGCACCGCCACGCAGTATTTT. Extended through the reference TRBV7-3 and TRBJ2-3 proteins, this CDR3 yields the full variable domain: GAGVSQTPSNKVTEKGKYVELRCDPISGHTALYWYRQSLGQGPEFLIYFQGTGAADDSGLPNDRFFAVRPEGSVSTLKIQRTERGDSAVYLCASSPRASTATQYFGPGTRLTVL.